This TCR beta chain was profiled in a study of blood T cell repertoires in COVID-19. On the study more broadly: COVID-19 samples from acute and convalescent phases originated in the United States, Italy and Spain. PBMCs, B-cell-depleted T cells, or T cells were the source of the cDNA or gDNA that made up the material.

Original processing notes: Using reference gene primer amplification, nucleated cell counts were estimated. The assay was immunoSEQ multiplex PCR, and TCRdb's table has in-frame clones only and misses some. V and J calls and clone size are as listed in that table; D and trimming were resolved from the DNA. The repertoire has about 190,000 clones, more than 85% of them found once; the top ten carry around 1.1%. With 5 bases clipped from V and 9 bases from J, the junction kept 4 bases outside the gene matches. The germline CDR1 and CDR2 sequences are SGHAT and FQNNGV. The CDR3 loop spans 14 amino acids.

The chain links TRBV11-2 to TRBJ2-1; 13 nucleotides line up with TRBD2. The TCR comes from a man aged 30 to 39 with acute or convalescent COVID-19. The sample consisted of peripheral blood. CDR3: CASSGGLAGVEQFF. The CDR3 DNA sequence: TGTGCCAGCAGCGGAGGACTAGCGGGAGTTGAGCAGTTCTTC.